Sequencing of this T cell receptor (beta chain) was carried out in a study of Ad26.COV2.S vaccination and SARS-CoV-2 variants (dated by TCRdb to about 2021). Concerning the study at large: Donors in the vaccine arm were drawn from COV1001, a phase I-IIa trial of Ad26.COV2.S in healthy adults that was multicentre, randomized, double-blind and placebo-controlled. Ad26.COV2.S was given intramuscularly at 5x10^10 or 1x10^11 viral particles, as a single shot or as two shots 56 days apart. Sequencing of the TCRbeta repertoire served to evaluate the specificity and breadth of SARS-CoV-2-reactive T cell receptors following Ad26.COV2.S vaccination. A total of around 32 samples were included in the TCR-sequenced set, comprising approximately 20 Ad26.COV2.S vaccine recipients, 5 placebo recipients and 8 SARS-CoV-2 convalescent individuals. Participants in the trial were split at random into five groups of five each, receiving low-dose or high-dose Ad26.COV2.S once or twice, or else placebo on both occasions. Investigators remained blinded to trial group allocation during experiments and outcome assessment.

The treatment or condition label, as the study defines it: roughly 19 received Ad26.COV2.S at low or high dose, single or two shots; 5 received placebo; per-sample allocation not given. For vaccine and placebo recipients, repertoires were sequenced using samples collected on day 63 after the first injection. In Cohort 1b, some 25 adults aged 18-55 years were enrolled at a single site in Boston, USA, between 29 July and 7 August 2020. Ad26.COV2.S consisted of a replication-incompetent adenovirus type 26 vector by which a prefusion-stabilized SARS-CoV-2 spike protein from the original Wuhan strain was expressed. About this clone itself: The clone's antigen remains unknown. Qualities for individual bases were not recorded, and no much larger clone is one base off.

Here is what the overall study found, with its caveats: Substantial breadth of spike-specific CD8+ and CD4+ T cell responses was reported after vaccination. It was noted by the authors that total T cell responses may have been underestimated by the TCR breadth and depth analyses. Comparing responses between vaccine doses or regimens was not something the study was powered to do. Spike-specific TCR breadth was higher in Ad26.COV2.S recipients than in placebo recipients (P = 0.0014). Vaccine and placebo recipients had similar non-spike TCR breadth, a finding consistent with the vaccine containing only spike.

The junction carries 11 bases between V and J, which are trimmed by 6 bases and 3 bases respectively. CDR1 MNHEY and CDR2 SVGEGT are derived from the germline V gene. Including the terminal cysteine and phenylalanine, the CDR3 comprises 13 residues. The kept DNA is CDR3 alone, 39 bases in frame from the first base. The immunoSEQ Assay was the method used to sequence TCRbeta CDR3 regions. After extraction, genomic DNA underwent amplification by bias-controlled multiplex PCR, followed by high-throughput sequencing. Regarding the original processing steps: To quantify the absolute abundance of every unique TCRbeta CDR3 region, sequences were collapsed and filtered. Usable DNA was measured by amplifying reference genes present in all nucleated cells, and TCRbeta template counts were normalized to that usable DNA to estimate T cell fraction. Repertoire TCRs were annotated as SARS-CoV-2-specific by exact matching of V gene, CDR3 amino acid sequence and J gene to a known reactive TCR set. The reference SARS-CoV-2 TCR set came from MIRA and was filtered for enrichment in COVID-19-positive ImmuneCODE repertoires, removing public or cross-reactive TCRs. Using the MIRA antigens, annotated TCRs were further analysed by specific ORF or by position within an ORF. Breadth was defined as the number of annotated unique rearrangements divided by the total number of unique productive rearrangements, and depth was defined as the summed frequency of the annotated unique rearrangements. Group comparisons of TCR breadth used two-sided Wilcoxon rank-sum tests. TCRdb carries this immuneACCESS record with in-frame sequences only. Its versions omit some clonotypes, under half of them owing to an unresolved V gene in the studies checked, with the rest unexplained. V and J calls and clone size are copied from that table; D and trimming were computed from the DNA. For this sample there are just over 350,000 clones; about 85% appear just once. The top ten clones comprise 2.5% to 3.5% of the sample.

This chain is built from TRBV6-2 or TRBV6-3 and TRBJ1-2, and perhaps TRBD1 as D gene, on 5 matching bases. The clonotype was recovered from a person between 18 and 65 years old who received the Ad26.COV2.S COVID-19 vaccine or a placebo. The specimen was peripheral blood, collected in a trial of Ad26.COV2.S vaccine versus placebo. CDR3 region: CASSLTVDYGYTF. The sequenced DNA: TGTGCCAGCAGCCTGACAGTGGACTATGGCTACACCTTC.